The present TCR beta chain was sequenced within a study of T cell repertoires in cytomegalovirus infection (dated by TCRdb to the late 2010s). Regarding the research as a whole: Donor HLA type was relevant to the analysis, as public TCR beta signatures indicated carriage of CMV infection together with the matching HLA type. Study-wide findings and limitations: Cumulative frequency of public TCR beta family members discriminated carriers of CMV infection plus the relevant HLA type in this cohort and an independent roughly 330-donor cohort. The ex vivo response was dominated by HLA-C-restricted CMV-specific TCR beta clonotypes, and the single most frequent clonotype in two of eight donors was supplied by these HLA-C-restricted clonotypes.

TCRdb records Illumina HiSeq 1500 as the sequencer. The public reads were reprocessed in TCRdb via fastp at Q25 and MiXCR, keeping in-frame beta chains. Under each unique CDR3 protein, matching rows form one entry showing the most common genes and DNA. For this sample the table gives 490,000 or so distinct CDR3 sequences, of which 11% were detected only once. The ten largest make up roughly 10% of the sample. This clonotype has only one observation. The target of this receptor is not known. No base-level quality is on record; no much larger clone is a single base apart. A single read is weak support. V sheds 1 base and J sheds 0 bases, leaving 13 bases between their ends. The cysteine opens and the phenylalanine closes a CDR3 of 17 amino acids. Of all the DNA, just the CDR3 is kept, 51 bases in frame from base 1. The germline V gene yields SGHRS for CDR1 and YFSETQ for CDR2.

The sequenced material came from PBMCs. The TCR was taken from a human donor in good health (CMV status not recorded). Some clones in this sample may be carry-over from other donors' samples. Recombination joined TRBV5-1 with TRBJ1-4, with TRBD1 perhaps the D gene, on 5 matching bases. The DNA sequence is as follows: TGCGCCAGCAGCTTGACCCCGGACATCGCAACTAATGAAAAACTGTTTTTT. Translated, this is CASSLTPDIATNEKLFF.